Below are 30 T cell receptor beta chains sequenced from a single sample in a study of regulatory T cells in long-lasting Graves disease. Time point reported: persistent/refractory GD, antithyroid drugs over 5 years with positive TRAb. TCR sequences were obtained from RNA taken from PBMCs. Assembly of TCR beta libraries relied on iRepertoire HTBI primers together with Arm-PCR of CDR3 regions. TCRdb independently ran MiXCR on the multiplex PCR reads; one entry per CDR3 protein. Here the sample spans roughly 470,000 distinct CDR3 sequences, around 21% being singletons. Here the sequenced sample was peripheral blood mononuclear cells (PBMCs), taken when the disease was refractory, from a patient treated with antithyroid drugs. All receptors come from a female donor with Graves disease.

The rearrangement joins TRBV5-1 to TRBJ2-4; D is unresolved. Germline CDR1 SGHRS, CDR2 YFSETQ. V was trimmed by 1 base and J by 2 bases, leaving 4 bases between them. The CDR3 is 13 residues long. The CDR3 DNA follows: TGCGCCAGCAGCTTGAATCCCAAAAACATTCAGTACTTC. Its translation: CASSLNPKNIQYF.

This clonotype was observed at least ten times. The V gene is TRBV2, the J gene TRBJ2-7, with TRBD2 matching 12 bases. This CDR3 region has 14 residues. CDR1 is SNHLY, CDR2 FYNNEI, per germline. Germline trimming cut 0 bases from V and 12 bases from J; bases unmatched to any gene: 6. The CDR3 DNA reads TGTGCCAGCAGTGAAGCACCTAGCGGGAGGGCTGGGTACTTC. Translating gives CASSEAPSGRAGYF.

The CDR3 protein is CASSEVGTNTGELFF. The CDR3 bases are TGTGCCAGCAGTGAAGTGGGAACGAACACCGGGGAGCTGTTTTTT. This chain links TRBV6-2 or TRBV6-3 with TRBJ2-2, with D hard to call. The CDR3 is 15 amino acids. Trimming pared 5 bases from V and 0 bases from J, leaving 10 bases between. Looked up from germline, CDR1 is MNHEY and CDR2 is SVGEGT.

This clonotype was seen a handful of times. The CDR3 nucleotides read TGTGCCAGCAGTGGACAGGGAAAATATGGCTACACCTTC. Amino acids: CASSGQGKYGYTF. The genes are TRBV28 and TRBJ1-2, with 8 bases fitting TRBD1. This CDR3 has 13 residues. The V gene end was trimmed by 5 bases and the J gene end by 5 bases; junction bases not matched to a gene: 4. The germline V gene has CDR1 MDHEN and CDR2 SYDVKM.

V and J are TRBV5-1 and TRBJ2-4; D not certain. This CDR3 has 17 residues. V shed 5 bases and J shed 3 bases, with 21 bases lying between them. Germline CDR1 is SGHRS and CDR2 is YFSETQ. The chain's CDR3 is CASRPTEVFLGKNIQYF. CDR3 nucleotide sequence: TGCGCCAGCAGACCCACAGAAGTCTTTTTAGGCAAAAACATTCAGTACTTC.

V usage is TRBV7-3 and J usage is TRBJ1-1; TRBD1 matches at 9 bases. V lost 5 bases to trimming and J lost 7 bases; unmatched junction nucleotides: 5. Germline-derived CDR1 and CDR2 are SGHTA and FQGTGA. The CDR3 consists of 13 residues. CDR3 bases: TGTGCCAGCAGCAAGCGACAGGGGGATGAAGCTTTCTTT. Translating gives CASSKRQGDEAFF.

On this clonotype: Just one base apart from a much larger clone, this may be a read error. The chain carries TRBV7-2 and TRBJ1-5; D is uncertain. CDR3 size: 14 residues. Germline V gene lookup returns CDR1 SGHTA and CDR2 FQGNSA. Trimming shortened V by 3 bases and J by 5 bases, and 11 bases separated the two germline ends. Written as DNA, the CDR3 is TGTGCCAGCAGCTTTGTGCTAGGGCATCAGCCCCAGCATTTT. Encoded protein: CASSFVLGHQPQHF.

The chain couples TRBV4-1 to TRBJ2-5; 7 bases map to TRBD1. CDR1 and CDR2 (germline): MGHRA, YSYEKL. J lost 2 bases, V lost 0 bases, and 6 bases had no gene match. The length of the CDR3 is 16 residues. The CDR3 region is CASSQDPGTVQETQYF. CDR3 bases: TGCGCCAGCAGCCAAGACCCCGGGACAGTACAAGAGACCCAGTACTTC.

This clonotype was found a few times. The chain joins TRBV27 to TRBJ2-7, with D perhaps TRBD1 (5 bases). The CDR3 loop spans 14 amino acids. Germline CDR1 reads MNHEY; CDR2 reads SMNVEV (reference sequence). Trimming removed 3 bases at V and 2 bases at J, with 11 bases between. The CDR3: CASSFSRTTYEQYF. For the CDR3, the DNA is TGTGCCAGCAGTTTTAGTAGGACAACCTACGAGCAGTACTTC.

This clonotype was seen repeatedly, ten times or more. V usage is TRBV28 and J usage is TRBJ2-4; D perhaps matches TRBD1 (5 bases). The germline CDR1 and CDR2 sequences are MDHEN and SYDVKM. Trimming left V 5 bases short and J 0 bases short, with 14 bases between. CDR3 length: 16 amino acids. DNA of the CDR3: TGTGCCAGCAGTCCGCAGGGATCCCTAGCCAAAAACATTCAGTACTTC. Encoded protein: CASSPQGSLAKNIQYF.

This clonotype was observed at least ten times. The chain combines TRBV28 with TRBJ2-5, with 12 bases that match TRBD2. CDR1 and CDR2 (germline): MDHEN, SYDVKM. This CDR3 is built from 14 residues. The V gene end was trimmed by 5 bases and the J gene end by 5 bases; junction bases not matched to a gene: 3. The CDR3 DNA sequence: TGTGCCAGCAGTCTAGCGGGGGGGTGGGAGACCCAGTACTTC. It encodes CASSLAGGWETQYF.

The chain links TRBV19 to TRBJ2-5; 12 bases map to TRBD2. With V trimmed by 6 bases and J by 5 bases, 7 bases remained unmatched. Looked up from germline, CDR1 is LNHDA and CDR2 is SQIVND (reference sequence). CDR3 length equals 15 residues. The CDR3 loop reads CASSPTSGRSETQYF. In DNA form, the CDR3 reads TGTGCCAGTAGCCCCACTAGCGGGAGGTCGGAGACCCAGTACTTC.

The chain recombines TRBV27 with TRBJ2-2; D is ambiguous. This CDR3 spans 15 amino acids. V was clipped by 7 bases and J by 4 bases, with 16 bases between them. Germline V CDR1 and CDR2: MNHEY, SMNVEV (reference sequence). The CDR3, as DNA: TGTGCCAGCACCCTGAGTCGCTTAGTCACCGGGGAGCTGTTTTTT. It translates to CASTLSRLVTGELFF.

CDR3: CASSASFGTQNEKLFF. In DNA form, the CDR3 reads TGTGCCAGCAGCGCGAGCTTCGGGACGCAGAATGAAAAACTGTTTTTT. The V call is TRBV7-9, the J call TRBJ1-4; possible D gene TRBD1, 5 bases. Trimming cost V 5 bases and J 5 bases, with 18 bases left between them. CDR1 SEHNR and CDR2 FQNEAQ come from the germline V gene (reference sequence). This CDR3 comprises 16 residues. Using reference TRBV7-9 and TRBJ1-4 for the parts outside the CDR3, the full variable domain is DTGVSQNPRHKITKRGQNVTFRCDPISEHNRLYWYRQTLGQGPEFLTYFQNEAQLEKSRLLSDRFSAERPKGSFSTLEIQRTEQGDSAMYLCASSASFGTQNEKLFFGSGTQLSVL.

About this clonotype itself: A read error may be the cause here, since a much bigger clone is one base away. V gene TRBV6-2 or TRBV6-3 combines with J gene TRBJ2-7; perhaps D is TRBD1 or TRBD2 (6 bases each). The CDR3 sequence is 11 residues long. V was trimmed by 10 bases and J by 2 bases, leaving 9 bases between them. Germline V gives CDR1 MNHEY, CDR2 SVGEGT. The CDR3 protein is CATGGPYEQYF. For the CDR3, the DNA is TGTGCCACCGGGGGCCCCTACGAGCAGTACTTC.

This clonotype came up a few times. The chain has TRBV13 and TRBJ2-3; 8 bases line up with TRBD2. The CDR3 has 14 residues. Trimming at V came to 5 bases and at J to 4 bases, leaving 5 bases not matched to a gene. Looked up from germline, CDR1 is PRHDT and CDR2 is FYEKMQ (reference sequence). CDR3 sequence reads: CASSISGNPDTQYF. The CDR3 nucleotides read TGTGCCAGCAGCATTAGCGGGAACCCAGATACGCAGTATTTT.

This clonotype was seen repeatedly, ten times or more. This chain connects TRBV12-3 or TRBV12-4 to TRBJ1-5; D is perhaps TRBD1 (6 bases). Trimming stripped 5 bases from V and 2 bases from J, with 13 bases between. The CDR3 is 15 residues long. The CDR3 is CASSPQGSGNQPQHF. Written as DNA, the CDR3 is TGTGCCAGCAGTCCCCAGGGGTCGGGCAATCAGCCCCAGCATTTT.

Regarding this clonotype: A much larger clone differs by one base, so this may be a read error. This chain connects TRBV6-2 or TRBV6-3 to TRBJ1-1, with 7 nucleotides matching TRBD1. The CDR3 is made up of 15 amino acids. The germline V gene encodes CDR1 MNHEY and CDR2 SVGEGT. The DNA for the CDR3 is TGTGCCAGCAGTTACCGGGACAGCCCTAACACTGAAGTTTTCTTT. This sequence encodes CASSYRDSPNTEVFF.

This clonotype came up a few times. Written as DNA, the CDR3 is TGTGCCAGCACCTTCGAGGACGTGAACACCGGGGAGCTGTTTTTT. Amino acids: CASTFEDVNTGELFF. The V call is TRBV6-1, the J call TRBJ2-2; D call uncertain. Germline V lookup: CDR1 MNHNS, CDR2 SASEGT. The CDR3 totals 15 residues. V shed 7 bases and J shed 1 base, with 13 bases lying between them.

This clonotype appeared many times. The gene calls are TRBV15 and TRBJ2-2; 7 positions agree with TRBD1. CDR1 LNHNV and CDR2 YYDKDF come from the germline V gene (reference sequence). CDR3 length: 16 residues. V was pared by 2 bases and J by 0 bases, with 3 bases of the junction left unmatched. The chain's CDR3 is CATSRYGTANTGELFF. CDR3 in DNA: TGTGCCACCAGCAGATACGGGACAGCGAACACCGGGGAGCTGTTTTTT.

This clonotype has a single count. This could be a read error, since a much larger clone is one nucleotide away. The CDR3 carries no conserved terminal phenylalanine or tryptophan, so it likely arises from a read error. The gene calls are TRBV12-3 or TRBV12-4 and TRBJ2-5; D ambiguous. CDR3 size: 14 residues. Trimming shortened V by 2 bases and J by 1 base, and 8 bases separated the two germline ends. The DNA of the CDR3 is TGTGCCAGCAGTTTAAGTCCAGGCCAAGAGACCCAGTACCTC. Translation: CASSLSPGQETQYL.

This chain links TRBV29-1 with TRBJ1-1, with TRBD1 matching 9 bases. The trim removed 5 bases at V and 1 base at J, leaving 14 bases unmatched. CDR1 and CDR2 (germline): SQVTM, ANQGSEA. The CDR3 contains 17 residues. The CDR3 DNA reads TGCAGCGTTACCCCACAGGGGGCGCGGGGGGCGAACACTGAAGCTTTCTTT. It translates to CSVTPQGARGANTEAFF.

This clonotype was seen ten or more times. The chain has TRBV7-9 and TRBJ2-7; D gene unclear. With 3 bases removed from V and 7 bases from J, the gap between germline ends came to 16 bases. The CDR3 consists of 14 residues. The V gene's germline CDR1 is SEHNR and CDR2 FQNEAQ (reference sequence). CDR3 nucleotide sequence: TGTGCCAGCAGCTTTGACCTAGGGAAGCCGGAGCAGTACTTC. Translating it yields CASSFDLGKPEQYF.

In its sample, this clonotype was seen many times. The rearrangement joins TRBV6-2 or TRBV6-3 to TRBJ1-4; D is undetermined. Between the trimmed V and J ends, which lost 2 bases and 0 bases, there was a span of 7 bases. The germline V gene has CDR1 MNHEY and CDR2 SVGEGT. This CDR3 contains 15 residues. The CDR3 loop is CASSYTRPTNEKLFF. In DNA form, the CDR3 reads TGTGCCAGCAGTTACACTAGACCAACTAATGAAAAACTGTTTTTT.

The chain recombines TRBV30 with TRBJ1-2; a weak D match, TRBD1 (5 bases). Germline-derived CDR1 and CDR2 are GTSNPN and SVGIG (reference sequence). The CDR3 has 16 amino acids. The V and J ends lost 2 bases and 3 bases respectively, with 19 bases between them. The CDR3 loop is CAWSPIRDSPHYGYTF. The CDR3 DNA reads TGTGCCTGGAGTCCGATACGGGACTCACCCCACTATGGCTACACCTTC.

This clonotype was seen only a few times. The chain joins TRBV13 to TRBJ1-1, with TRBD1 as a possible D gene (5 bases). This CDR3 contains 17 residues. Trimming removed 0 bases from V and 2 bases from J, with 16 bases in between. In germline, CDR1 is PRHDT, CDR2 FYEKMQ (reference sequence). The chain's CDR3 is CASSLGLGANRNTEAFF. The CDR3, as DNA: TGTGCCAGCAGCTTAGGCCTAGGGGCAAACCGTAACACTGAAGCTTTCTTT.

This CDR3 reads CASTLDLPDEQYF. The DNA of the CDR3 is TGTGCCAGCACCTTGGACTTACCGGACGAGCAGTACTTC. The chain employs TRBV6-2 or TRBV6-3 and TRBJ2-7, with a possible D match to TRBD2 (5 bases). This CDR3 has 13 amino acids. V lost 7 bases, J lost 5 bases, and 15 bases lay in between. Looked up from germline, CDR1 is MNHEY and CDR2 is SVGEGT.

The V gene is TRBV20-1, the J gene TRBJ1-2, with 7 positions matching TRBD1. The V gene's germline CDR1 is DFQATT and CDR2 SNEGSKA (reference sequence). V lost 2 bases, J lost 8 bases, and 14 bases stayed unmatched. CDR3 length: 15 amino acids. This CDR3 reads CSARSISGQPYGYTF. In DNA form, the CDR3 reads TGCAGTGCTAGATCTATTTCGGGACAGCCCTACGGCTACACCTTC.

This clonotype was picked up many times. This chain uses TRBV2 with TRBJ1-2, with D unclear. V was trimmed by 6 bases and J by 5 bases, leaving 19 bases between them. The CDR3 totals 15 residues. Per germline, CDR1 SNHLY and CDR2 FYNNEI. CDR3 nucleotide sequence: TGTGCCAGCAGCGCCTTACGAGGTGAGGCTTATGGCTACACCTTC. It yields the protein CASSALRGEAYGYTF.

The sample holds many counts of this clonotype. CDR3 nucleotides: TGTGCCAGCAGTTACCCCGGGTACGAGCAGTACTTC. It yields the protein CASSYPGYEQYF. The chain couples TRBV6-2 or TRBV6-3 to TRBJ2-7; D is ambiguous. Trimming took 2 bases from V and 4 from J, leaving 6 bases between them. The CDR3 totals 12 residues. CDR1 is MNHEY and CDR2 is SVGEGT in the germline V gene.